This T cell receptor (beta chain) was captured in a study of vaccination and CD4 T cells after COVID-19. Findings and caveats of the study: Although the median of SARS-CoV-2-reactive clonotypes rose from around 19 to 38, the change was not significant.

V was clipped by 3 bases and J by 4 bases, with 9 bases between them. There are 13 residues in the CDR3. Per germline, CDR1 SNHLY and CDR2 FYNNEI. Cultured CD4+ T cells had their DNA profiled by the Oncomine TCR Beta short-read assay. One entry per CDR3 protein results from TCRdb running MiXCR on the PCR reads. This sample yields thousands of distinct CDR3 sequences, of which 66% are seen a single time; 22% belongs to the top ten. The treatment: roughly ten-day PBMC culture with coronavirus spike peptide pools or control peptides (ViraFEST assay). Regarding this clonotype: Its specificity is not known.

The TCR originated in a human donor who had recovered from COVID-19. Material for sequencing was CD4+ T cells from blood, cultured in vitro. The chain uses TRBV2 and TRBJ2-5, with D possibly TRBD2 on 5 matching bases. CDR3 sequence: CASSDSGRETQYF. DNA of the CDR3: TGTGCCAGCAGTGATTCGGGGAGAGAGACCCAGTACTTC.